This TCR beta chain was obtained from a study of molecular identifiers for immune sequencing clone quantification. Background on the study: Replicate experiments divided RNA from roughly 20,000 or 100,000 naive CD8 cells into five parts and sequenced four.

This clonotype has ten or more counts. The CDR3 length is 16 residues. Germline-derived CDR1 and CDR2 are LGHDT and YNNKEL (reference sequence). Deletions cut 2 bases from V and 1 base from J, with 11 bases between. TCRdb reanalysed the PCR reads using MiXCR and keeps one entry per CDR3 protein. Altogether about 640,000 distinct CDR3 sequences are present, about 20% being singletons, with the ten largest covering roughly 0.85%. Source material: naive CD8+ T cells from blood, with Jurkat cell RNA spiked in. The subset: FACS-sorted CD8+CD4-CCR7+CD45RA+ naive T cells. This clonotype was obtained from a human donor in good health. Some libraries in this study had Jurkat cell RNA spiked in. The chain employs TRBV3-1 and TRBJ2-2, with TRBD1 as a possible D gene (6 bases). Here the CDR3 DNA reads TGTGCCAGCAGCCAATTTCCGGGACAGAACACCGGGGAGCTGTTTTTT. Its translation is CASSQFPGQNTGELFF.